This TCR beta chain was recorded in a study of liver allograft versus peripheral blood T cells. Study-wide background: Transplanted-liver T cell receptor repertoires were compared with recipients' peripheral blood repertoires.

This clonotype was recorded only once. CDR3 length equals 12 residues. Germline loops: CDR1 LNHDA, CDR2 SQIVND (reference sequence). V was cut by 8 bases and J by 1 base, with 8 bases left in between. TCRdb passed the reads through MiXCR, listing each CDR3 protein once. This sample carries about 9,200 distinct CDR3 sequences, about 25% of them seen once, and the ten largest clones take about 8.3%. This clonotype originated in a human patient who had a liver transplant. Part of the T cell pool may stem from the graft donor. The rearrangement links TRBV19 to TRBJ2-5; D might be TRBD1 (6 bases). The CDR3 DNA reads as TGTGCCAGTCGGACAGCCCAAGAGACCCAGTACTTC. Protein product: CASRTAQETQYF.